The T cell receptor beta chain described here comes from a study of blood T cell repertoires in COVID-19. J was trimmed by 4 bases and V by 4 bases; bases with no gene match: 8. CDR1 is SGHNT and CDR2 is YYREEE in the germline V gene (reference sequence). There are 14 residues in the CDR3. The data were produced by immunoSEQ multiplex PCR, yet TCRdb's version contains in-frame clones alone and is incomplete. The sample has over 60,000 clones, roughly 82% seen once. The rearrangement joins TRBV5-4 to TRBJ2-7; 7 bases are shared with TRBD1. This sequence originates from a woman older than 75 with acute or convalescent COVID-19. Sequencing used peripheral blood. The CDR3 DNA reads TGTGCCAGCAGCATAGGACCCAGGGGGTACGAGCAGTACTTC. Amino acids: CASSIGPRGYEQYF.